The TCR beta chain described here comes from a study of post-analysis software for immune sequencing data. Background on the study: Relapsing-remitting, secondary progressive and progressive-relapsing courses of multiple sclerosis were included. The study's findings and limits: Those with multiple sclerosis, the patient group, showed significantly lower normalized Chao1 diversity than controls. F measure grouped same-batch samples tightly together.

Carried by the TCR beta cDNA libraries were unique molecular identifiers. With about 0.95 to 11 million T cells as the source, 400,000 to 550,000 cDNA molecules resulted. Using its own MiXCR run on the PCR reads, TCRdb lists one record per CDR3 protein. Among roughly 410,000 distinct CDR3 sequences listed, less than 40% were seen once. Notes on this clonotype: Its target is unknown.

This clonotype originated in a girl aged 5-17 years with multiple sclerosis. Sequencing was performed on blood.

As DNA, the CDR3 is TGTGCCAGCAGCCTAGGACAGCCACCGAACACTGAAGCTTTCTTT. It codes for CASSLGQPPNTEAFF. The rearrangement uses TRBV6-5 and TRBJ1-1; tentatively, D is TRBD1 (6 bases). CDR1 is MNHEY and CDR2 is SVGAGI in the germline V gene. Trimming left V 6 bases short and J 1 base short, with 15 bases between. The CDR3 has 15 amino acids.